This T cell receptor beta chain comes out of a study of blood T cell repertoires in COVID-19. The CDR3 totals 14 residues. Trimming removed 3 bases from V and 3 bases from J, with 9 bases in between. Germline CDR1 LNHDA, CDR2 SQIVND (reference sequence). Sequencing was performed with immunoSEQ multiplex PCR; in TCRdb, only in-frame clones are kept and a portion is missing. The top ten hold roughly 5% of the sample, which has about 95,000 clones, about nine tenths seen once. The sequenced sample was peripheral blood. This chain uses TRBV19 with TRBJ1-5; D uncertain. This clonotype originated in a man between 60 and 70 years old with COVID-19, enrolled during active disease. This chain's CDR3 is CASSIRGNNQPQHF. As DNA, the CDR3 is TGTGCCAGTAGTATCAGAGGGAACAATCAGCCCCAGCATTTT.